This T cell receptor beta chain is drawn from a study of vaccination effects on CD4 cells after COVID-19. Study-wide findings and caveats: Marked clonal contraction was seen late after vaccination (in both infection- and vaccine-induced clones). Of the vaccine-induced clones from healthy vaccinees, merely 1 of 255 recognized common cold coronaviruses as well.

TCRdb's table, derived via immunoSEQ multiplex PCR, lists solely in-frame clones and lacks some. Of some 77,000 clones in the sample, roughly 72% were seen once. After removal of 3 bases from V and 2 bases from J, the junction contained 15 bases not matched to a gene. Looked up from germline, CDR1 is SGDLS and CDR2 is YYNGEE. CDR3 length: 18 residues. Concerning this clone: What it binds is unknown.

Viral peptide pools were used in the ViraFEST assay to expand antigen-specific CD4+ T cells, and sequencing came afterward. It was after more than 8 days of culture that CD4+ T cells were isolated. Neither prior SARS-CoV-2 infection nor positive nucleocapsid antibodies were present in the vaccine recipients. It was with roughly 9.5 IU/ml IL-2 and around 10 ug/ml peptides that 1.8 million or so PBMC per well were cultured. This specimen was CD4+ T cells from PBMCs cultured with HCoV-OC43 spike peptides, taken before COVID-19 vaccination. Regarding subset: HCoV-OC43 spike overlapping peptide pool stimulation. This TCR came from a human donor who received a COVID-19 vaccine. The V gene is TRBV9, the J gene TRBJ1-2; 8 positions match TRBD1. CDR3 bases: TGTGCCAGCAGCGAGGGGATAGGGGGACAGGTCACAAACTATGGCTACACCTTC. Translation: CASSEGIGGQVTNYGYTF.